These T cell receptor beta chains were read from a single sample in a study of cytomegalovirus exposure and HLA in healthy donors. The table came from immunoSEQ multiplex PCR; TCRdb's copy has only in-frame clones and leaves some out. The sample comprises some 170,000 clones, 60% to 75% of which are singletons, and around 3% rests with the top ten. The specimen was PBMCs. The receptors originated from a woman in her forties or fifties in good health and CMV-seropositive. CDR3s include the opening cysteine and the closing phenylalanine or tryptophan. D genes are given only for firm matches. A row's size may be missing; if present it is once, few, many or a size class.

j_call: TRBJ1-3
d_call: TRBD1
clone_size: few
v_call: TRBV13
cdr3_aa: CASSSGQGRDTIYF
cdr3_nt: TGTGCCAGCAGCTCGGGACAGGGGAGGGACACCATATATTTT

j_call: TRBJ2-5
d_call: TRBD1
clone_size: -
v_call: TRBV15
cdr3_aa: CATSRDRVTGWQETQYF
cdr3_nt: TGTGCCACCAGCAGAGATCGGGTGACAGGGTGGCAAGAGACCCAGTACTTC

j_call: TRBJ2-7
d_call: -
clone_size: -
v_call: TRBV6-1
cdr3_aa: CASSAYGYEQYF
cdr3_nt: TGTGCCAGCAGTGCCTACGGTTACGAGCAGTACTTC

j_call: TRBJ2-7
d_call: TRBD1
clone_size: -
v_call: TRBV11-3
cdr3_aa: CASSKGQGSSEQYF
cdr3_nt: TGTGCCAGCAGCAAGGGACAGGGGTCCTCCGAGCAGTACTTC

j_call: TRBJ1-3
d_call: -
clone_size: -
v_call: TRBV5-4
cdr3_aa: CASSSGRGGNTIYF
cdr3_nt: TGTGCCAGCAGCTCCGGCAGGGGAGGAAACACCATATATTTT

j_call: TRBJ1-3
d_call: -
clone_size: -
v_call: TRBV7-9
cdr3_aa: CASSLAPGAGGNTIYF
cdr3_nt: TGTGCCAGCAGCTTAGCGCCAGGGGCCGGTGGAAACACCATATATTTT

j_call: TRBJ1-2
d_call: TRBD1
clone_size: -
v_call: TRBV2
cdr3_aa: CASSGGQTRSYGYTF
cdr3_nt: TGTGCCAGCAGTGGGGGACAGACCAGAAGCTATGGCTACACCTTC

j_call: TRBJ2-5
d_call: TRBD1
clone_size: -
v_call: TRBV2
cdr3_aa: CASSEFRQGETQYF
cdr3_nt: TGTGCCAGCAGTGAATTCCGACAGGGAGAGACCCAGTACTTC

j_call: TRBJ2-7
d_call: -
clone_size: -
v_call: TRBV5-1
cdr3_aa: CASSSTYEQYF
cdr3_nt: TGCGCCAGCAGCTCTACCTACGAGCAGTACTTC

j_call: TRBJ2-1
d_call: TRBD2
clone_size: -
v_call: TRBV7-2
cdr3_aa: CASSLVFRSSGGNEQFF
cdr3_nt: TGTGCCAGCAGCTTAGTTTTCCGTTCTAGCGGGGGAAATGAGCAGTTCTTC

j_call: TRBJ2-2
d_call: TRBD2
clone_size: -
v_call: TRBV7-9
cdr3_aa: CASSLKTSGVGGELFF
cdr3_nt: TGTGCCAGCAGCTTAAAAACTAGCGGGGTTGGCGGGGAGCTGTTTTTT

j_call: TRBJ2-5
d_call: -
clone_size: few
v_call: TRBV6-5
cdr3_aa: CASSYSFGETQYF
cdr3_nt: TGTGCCAGCAGTTACTCGTTCGGTGAGACCCAGTACTTC

j_call: TRBJ2-7
d_call: TRBD1
clone_size: -
v_call: TRBV5-1
cdr3_aa: CASSPGQGNPTYEQYF
cdr3_nt: TGCGCCAGCAGCCCCGGACAGGGAAATCCTACCTACGAGCAGTACTTC

j_call: TRBJ1-2
d_call: -
clone_size: -
v_call: TRBV2
cdr3_aa: CASSPMGGDYGYTF
cdr3_nt: TGTGCCAGCAGCCCTATGGGGGGAGACTATGGCTACACCTTC

j_call: TRBJ2-7
d_call: -
clone_size: few
v_call: TRBV5-4
cdr3_aa: CASSRRDSYEQYF
cdr3_nt: TGTGCCAGCAGCCGCAGGGACTCCTACGAGCAGTACTTC

j_call: TRBJ1-2
d_call: TRBD1
clone_size: -
v_call: TRBV5-1
cdr3_aa: CASSVTGISGYTF
cdr3_nt: TGCGCCAGCAGCGTGACAGGGATTTCTGGCTACACCTTC

j_call: TRBJ2-5
d_call: -
clone_size: -
v_call: TRBV5-6
cdr3_aa: CASSLRQAVWQETQYF
cdr3_nt: TGTGCCAGCAGCTTGAGACAGGCGGTGTGGCAAGAGACCCAGTACTTC

j_call: TRBJ1-5
d_call: -
clone_size: -
v_call: TRBV18
cdr3_aa: CASSLREDNQPQHF
cdr3_nt: TGTGCCAGCTCCCTCAGGGAGGACAATCAGCCCCAGCATTTT

j_call: TRBJ1-1
d_call: -
clone_size: -
v_call: TRBV19
cdr3_aa: CASNQRQAEAFF
cdr3_nt: TGTGCCAGTAATCAGCGACAGGCTGAAGCTTTCTTT

j_call: TRBJ2-1
d_call: TRBD1
clone_size: -
v_call: TRBV29-1
cdr3_aa: CSVIGQVSGPYNEQFF
cdr3_nt: TGCAGCGTGATAGGACAGGTTTCGGGGCCCTACAATGAGCAGTTCTTC

j_call: TRBJ2-7
d_call: TRBD2
clone_size: -
v_call: TRBV7-2
cdr3_aa: CASSSRLAGEQYF
cdr3_nt: TGTGCCAGCAGCTCCCGACTAGCGGGAGAGCAGTACTTC

j_call: TRBJ2-5
d_call: -
clone_size: -
v_call: TRBV5-1
cdr3_aa: CASSRVGSASETQYF
cdr3_nt: TGCGCCAGCAGCCGTGTAGGGAGTGCGTCAGAGACCCAGTACTTC

j_call: TRBJ2-2
d_call: TRBD1
clone_size: -
v_call: TRBV7-9
cdr3_aa: CASSFTDRTNTGELFF
cdr3_nt: TGTGCCAGCAGCTTTACGGACAGGACGAACACCGGGGAGCTGTTTTTT

j_call: TRBJ1-2
d_call: -
clone_size: -
v_call: TRBV5-1
cdr3_aa: CASSLGETFYGYTF
cdr3_nt: TGCGCCAGCAGCTTGGGGGAGACCTTCTATGGCTACACCTTC

j_call: TRBJ1-5
d_call: TRBD1
clone_size: -
v_call: TRBV7-2
cdr3_aa: CASSLTGGNQPQHF
cdr3_nt: TGTGCCAGCAGCTTGACAGGGGGCAATCAGCCCCAGCATTTT

j_call: TRBJ1-1
d_call: -
clone_size: -
v_call: TRBV19
cdr3_aa: CASSIVGGNTEAFF
cdr3_nt: TGTGCCAGTAGTATAGTGGGGGGTAACACTGAAGCTTTCTTT

j_call: TRBJ2-7
d_call: -
clone_size: -
v_call: TRBV7-9
cdr3_aa: CASSPLGYEQYF
cdr3_nt: TGTGCCAGCAGCCCCCTCGGCTACGAGCAGTACTTC

j_call: TRBJ1-3
d_call: TRBD1
clone_size: -
v_call: TRBV11-2
cdr3_aa: CASSPFGTGGNTIYF
cdr3_nt: TGTGCCAGCAGCCCCTTTGGGACAGGGGGAAACACCATATATTTT

j_call: TRBJ1-1
d_call: TRBD1
clone_size: -
v_call: TRBV5-1
cdr3_aa: CASSAGQANTNTEAFF
cdr3_nt: TGCGCCAGCAGCGCGGGACAGGCGAACACGAACACTGAAGCTTTCTTT

j_call: TRBJ1-2
d_call: TRBD1
clone_size: few
v_call: TRBV27
cdr3_aa: CASRPPGQGFGYTF
cdr3_nt: TGTGCCAGCAGACCACCGGGACAGGGGTTTGGCTACACCTTC

j_call: TRBJ1-3
d_call: -
clone_size: -
v_call: TRBV5-6
cdr3_aa: CASSLETAGDTIYF
cdr3_nt: TGTGCCAGCAGCTTGGAGACAGCTGGAGACACCATATATTTT

j_call: TRBJ2-2
d_call: TRBD1
clone_size: -
v_call: TRBV18
cdr3_aa: CASSPSGGNTGELFF
cdr3_nt: TGTGCCAGCTCACCATCAGGGGGCAACACCGGGGAGCTGTTTTTT

j_call: TRBJ1-2
d_call: TRBD1
clone_size: -
v_call: TRBV4-1
cdr3_aa: CASSQPGTGGGYTF
cdr3_nt: TGCGCCAGCAGCCAGCCCGGGACAGGGGGTGGCTACACCTTC

j_call: TRBJ1-4
d_call: -
clone_size: -
v_call: TRBV7-9
cdr3_aa: CASSLLGGLHLGEKLFF
cdr3_nt: TGTGCCAGCAGCTTACTCGGGGGGCTTCATCTAGGTGAAAAACTGTTTTTT

j_call: TRBJ1-5
d_call: TRBD1
clone_size: -
v_call: TRBV19
cdr3_aa: CASSRGDRGNQPQHF
cdr3_nt: TGTGCCAGTAGTCGAGGGGACAGGGGCAATCAGCCCCAGCATTTT

j_call: TRBJ2-5
d_call: -
clone_size: -
v_call: TRBV7-3
cdr3_aa: CASSQQGEETQYF
cdr3_nt: TGTGCCAGCAGCCAACAGGGCGAAGAGACCCAGTACTTC

j_call: TRBJ1-2
d_call: -
clone_size: -
v_call: TRBV6-6
cdr3_aa: CASSPQGTYGYTF
cdr3_nt: TGTGCCAGCAGCCCACAGGGAACCTATGGCTACACCTTC

j_call: TRBJ1-3
d_call: -
clone_size: once
v_call: TRBV14
cdr3_aa: CASSQDSGLSGNTIYF
cdr3_nt: TGTGCCAGCAGCCAAGATTCGGGACTCTCTGGAAACACCATATATTTT

j_call: TRBJ1-5
d_call: -
clone_size: -
v_call: TRBV19
cdr3_aa: CASSARSGGPQHF
cdr3_nt: TGTGCCAGTAGTGCTCGATCTGGAGGTCCCCAGCATTTT

j_call: TRBJ2-6
d_call: TRBD1
clone_size: -
v_call: TRBV7-6
cdr3_aa: CASSLGQGNSGANVLTF
cdr3_nt: TGTGCCAGCAGCTTAGGACAGGGGAACTCTGGGGCCAACGTCCTGACTTTC

j_call: TRBJ2-2
d_call: TRBD2
clone_size: -
v_call: TRBV7-2
cdr3_aa: CASSLNRGAGELFF
cdr3_nt: TGTGCCAGCAGCTTAAATCGGGGGGCCGGGGAGCTGTTTTTT

j_call: TRBJ1-6
d_call: -
clone_size: few
v_call: TRBV18
cdr3_aa: CASSPSPVGVSGPLHF
cdr3_nt: TGTGCCAGCTCACCATCCCCCGTAGGCGTAAGCGGGCCCCTCCACTTT

j_call: TRBJ2-7
d_call: -
clone_size: few
v_call: TRBV20-1
cdr3_aa: CSATESYEQYF
cdr3_nt: TGCAGTGCGACAGAGTCCTACGAGCAGTACTTC

j_call: TRBJ2-5
d_call: TRBD2
clone_size: -
v_call: TRBV6-1
cdr3_aa: CASSATSGGAAGQETQYF
cdr3_nt: TGTGCCAGCAGTGCGACTAGCGGGGGGGCCGCGGGGCAAGAGACCCAGTACTTC

j_call: TRBJ2-1
d_call: -
clone_size: -
v_call: TRBV27
cdr3_aa: CASSLFGPNEQFF
cdr3_nt: TGTGCCAGCAGTTTATTTGGGCCAAATGAGCAGTTCTTC

j_call: TRBJ1-4
d_call: -
clone_size: few
v_call: TRBV6-5
cdr3_aa: CASRIRRGGEKLFF
cdr3_nt: TGTGCCAGCAGGATCCGACGGGGGGGTGAAAAACTGTTTTTT

j_call: TRBJ2-5
d_call: -
clone_size: -
v_call: TRBV5-1
cdr3_aa: CASSIASEYGETQYF
cdr3_nt: TGCGCCAGCAGCATAGCTAGCGAGTACGGGGAGACCCAGTACTTC

j_call: TRBJ1-2
d_call: TRBD1
clone_size: -
v_call: TRBV29-1
cdr3_aa: CSVGQGADSYTF
cdr3_nt: TGCAGCGTTGGACAGGGGGCGGATAGCTACACCTTC

j_call: TRBJ2-1
d_call: TRBD1
clone_size: -
v_call: TRBV11-2
cdr3_aa: CASSLGTGGYNEQFF
cdr3_nt: TGTGCCAGCAGCTTGGGGACAGGGGGCTACAATGAGCAGTTCTTC

j_call: TRBJ2-1
d_call: -
clone_size: -
v_call: TRBV7-2
cdr3_aa: CASSLVAGGSFF
cdr3_nt: -